The clone carrying this TCR beta chain was seen many times. Its antigen is unidentified. These data belong to a study of neurological immune-mediated disorders. Findings of the study overall: Multiple sclerosis, the disease with the least TCR clonal expansion, fell below healthy controls, whereas HTLV-1-associated myelopathy showed the most. Private repertoires in all groups were suggested by the absence of shared CDR3 amino acid sequences among expanded clones across subjects. The repertoires of 18 of 34 multiple sclerosis patients were placed by phylogenetic grouping in a single related-CDR3 cluster, which may be a signature.

Germline CDR1 and CDR2: MNHEY and SVGAGI. J was trimmed by 8 bases and V by 9 bases; bases with no gene match: 16. This CDR3 spans 15 amino acids. The sample's time point: longitudinal time-point 1 (baseline). The method for making cDNA was 5'RACE, and it used 10-nucleotide random UMIs. TCRdb independently ran MiXCR on the 5' RACE reads; one entry per CDR3 protein. The repertoire holds approximately 37,000 distinct CDR3 sequences, with 3.2% as singletons. This chain links TRBV6-5 with TRBJ2-1, with 7 nucleotides matching TRBD1. This clonotype was sampled from a woman aged 60-75 years with multiple sclerosis. Sequencing was carried out using PBMCs. CDR3 sequence: CARVPKHVQGHEQFF. In DNA form, the CDR3 reads TGTGCCAGGGTACCGAAACACGTACAGGGGCATGAGCAGTTCTTC.